This T cell receptor beta chain derives from a study of beta chain features in type 1 diabetes. Notes on the study in general: When Type 1 diabetes patients were examined, their TCRB CDR3s proved moderately but significantly shorter in all four CD4+ subsets.

Expressed TCRB transcripts were sequenced because the entire RNA isolate underwent reverse transcription. Deep immunoSEQ sequencing covered naive, central memory and regulatory T cell samples. The method was immunoSEQ multiplex PCR; TCRdb's version includes in-frame clones alone and lacks a portion of them. Among approximately 140,000 clones listed, about 10% were seen once. In its sample, this clone was seen a few times. The antigen is not known. The specimen was central memory CD4+ T cells from blood. The receptor's source is a man aged 25 to 40 with type 1 diabetes.

CDR3 residues: CASSRGGNYGYTF. The CDR3 nucleotides are TGTGCCAGCTCTAGGGGGGGGAACTATGGCTACACCTTC. This sequence joins TRBV2 and TRBJ1-2; tentative D call: TRBD1 (6 bases). Trimming stripped 8 bases from V and 2 bases from J, with 12 bases between. The germline CDR1 and CDR2 sequences are SNHLY and FYNNEI. The CDR3 consists of 13 residues.